The 14 T cell receptor beta chains below come from one sample, sequenced in a study of blood T cell repertoires in COVID-19. Method: immunoSEQ multiplex PCR; TCRdb's copy keeps in-frame clones and lacks some. In the table there are some 220,000 clones, approximately 85% of which are singletons. Specimen: peripheral blood. Receptors were obtained from a woman in her seventies with COVID-19, enrolled during active disease.

This clone was observed a handful of times. The chain employs TRBV5-6 and TRBJ1-1; the D gene is possibly TRBD1 (5 bases). The CDR3 length is 14 residues. V shed 3 bases and J shed 2 bases, with 11 bases lying between them. Germline V gene lookup returns CDR1 SGHDT and CDR2 YYEEEE. The CDR3 DNA sequence: TGTGCCAGCAGCTGGGCTGGACAAAACACTGAAGCTTTCTTT. Its translation is CASSWAGQNTEAFF. Variable domain in full (rest from reference TRBV5-6 and TRBJ1-1): DAGVTQSPTHLIKTRGQQVTLRCSPKSGHDTVSWYQQALGQGPQFIFQYYEEEERQRGNFPDRFSGHQFPNYSSELNVNALLLGDSALYLCASSWAGQNTEAFFGQGTRLTVV.

This clone appeared a single time. The V gene is TRBV5-5, the J gene TRBJ2-1; D may be TRBD1 (6 bases). Germline lookup yields CDR1 SGHKS and CDR2 YYEKEE (reference sequence). Trimming shortened V by 4 bases and J by 3 bases, and 11 bases separated the two germline ends. The CDR3 has 14 residues. CDR3 protein: CASSQQGNYNEQFF. As DNA, the CDR3 is TGTGCCAGCAGCCAACAGGGAAACTACAATGAGCAGTTCTTC. The entire variable domain, with the rest obtained from reference TRBV5-5 and TRBJ2-1, is as follows: DAGVTQSPTHLIKTRGQQVTLRCSPISGHKSVSWYQQVLGQGPQFIFQYYEKEERGRGNFPDRFSARQFPNYSSELNVNALLLGDSALYLCASSQQGNYNEQFFGPGTRLTVL.

J is TRBJ1-2 and V is TRBV6-1; 7 bases match TRBD1. Germline values: CDR1 MNHNS, CDR2 SASEGT. V was clipped by 2 bases and J by 7 bases; unmatched bases: 10. The CDR3 is 15 amino acids. CDR3: CASSEIEGAVAGYTF. CDR3 nucleotides: TGTGCCAGCAGTGAAATAGAGGGGGCGGTGGCTGGCTACACCTTC.

The chain uses TRBV27 and TRBJ2-2, with TRBD1 matching over 9 bases. The CDR3 consists of 16 residues. The germline gives CDR1 MNHEY, CDR2 SMNVEV (reference sequence). With 0 bases clipped from V and 6 bases from J, the junction kept 5 bases outside the gene matches. The CDR3 loop is CASSLSTRTGAGELFF. The CDR3 DNA sequence: TGTGCCAGCAGTTTATCGACTAGGACAGGGGCCGGGGAGCTGTTTTTT.

V is TRBV5-1 and J is TRBJ1-2, with D perhaps TRBD1 (5 bases). This CDR3 has 14 residues. Trimming shortened V by 4 bases and J by 2 bases, and 12 bases separated the two germline ends. Germline V gene lookup returns CDR1 SGHRS and CDR2 YFSETQ. The CDR3 DNA reads TGCGCCAGCAGCGTAGGGGCAGGGAACTATGGCTACACCTTC. This gives the protein CASSVGAGNYGYTF.

The chain is built from TRBV14 and TRBJ2-6; D not resolved. The CDR3 is made up of 16 amino acids. Trimming took off 1 base at V and 2 bases at J, with 9 bases between the two ends. Germline CDR1 reads SGHDN; CDR2 reads FVKESK. The CDR3 protein is CASSQGSNPGANVLTF. Here the CDR3 DNA reads TGTGCCAGCAGCCAAGGGAGCAATCCTGGGGCCAACGTCCTGACTTTC.

The chain links TRBV11-2 to TRBJ1-1, with 8 bases that match TRBD1. In germline, CDR1 is SGHAT, CDR2 FQNNGV. The CDR3 loop spans 14 amino acids. V lost 5 bases and J lost 4; bases outside the gene matches: 6. Written as DNA, the CDR3 is TGTGCCAGCAGCGCAGCAGGGGGCGGCACTGAAGCTTTCTTT. This sequence encodes CASSAAGGGTEAFF.

The CDR3 spells CASSRQLERTEAFF. CDR3 DNA: TGTGCCAGCAGTAGACAGTTAGAACGAACTGAAGCTTTCTTT. The chain employs TRBV6-6 and TRBJ1-1, with a possible D match to TRBD1 (5 bases). Germline V gene sequence: CDR1 MNHNY, CDR2 SVGAGI (reference sequence). The CDR3 spans 14 residues. V lost 5 bases and J lost 5, with 15 bases in between.

This chain links TRBV20-1 with TRBJ2-7; 11 positions agree with TRBD2. Germline lookup yields CDR1 DFQATT and CDR2 SNEGSKA (reference sequence). With 3 bases clipped from V and 6 bases from J, the junction kept 10 bases outside the gene matches. The CDR3 covers 15 residues. This CDR3 is CSASLFSGRAGEQYF. CDR3 coding DNA: TGCAGTGCTAGTCTATTTAGCGGGAGGGCCGGCGAGCAGTACTTC.

The V gene is TRBV5-4, the J gene TRBJ2-1; D is possibly TRBD1 (5 bases). CDR3 length equals 14 residues. Per germline, CDR1 SGHNT and CDR2 YYREEE (reference sequence). The ends were cut back, 1 base at V and 6 bases at J, with 11 bases in the middle. The CDR3 region is CASSLSREGNEQFF. The CDR3 coding sequence is TGTGCCAGCAGCTTGAGCAGGGAAGGCAATGAGCAGTTCTTC.

Only a few counts were recorded for this clone. The genes are TRBV27 and TRBJ2-5, with TRBD2 matching over 12 bases. The ends lost 10 bases at V and 4 bases at J; junction bases unmatched: 13. The V gene's germline CDR1 is MNHEY and CDR2 SMNVEV (reference sequence). The CDR3 is 16 residues long. DNA for the CDR3: TGTGCCACTGCACCGACTAGCGGGAGAGTCGGAGAGACCCAGTACTTC. Residues: CATAPTSGRVGETQYF.

V and J are TRBV5-1 and TRBJ1-2, with 7 bases matching TRBD1. CDR3 size: 13 residues. CDR1 SGHRS and CDR2 YFSETQ come from the germline V gene. V shed 3 bases, J shed 3 bases, and the junction held 2 bases outside the gene matches. CDR3 in amino acids: CASSWDSYYGYTF. As DNA, the CDR3 is TGCGCCAGCAGCTGGGACAGTTACTATGGCTACACCTTC.

J is TRBJ1-1 and V is TRBV11-2; D is unresolved. With 4 bases removed from V and 1 base from J, the gap between germline ends came to 7 bases. This CDR3 is 13 amino acids long. CDR1 SGHAT and CDR2 FQNNGV come from the germline V gene. The CDR3 loop is CASSYTSNTEAFF. The CDR3, as DNA: TGTGCCAGCAGCTACACATCGAACACTGAAGCTTTCTTT.

CDR3 sequence: CASSAGLPNTEAFF. The CDR3 nucleotides read TGTGCCAGCTCCGCGGGACTCCCGAACACTGAAGCTTTCTTT. J is TRBJ1-1 and V is TRBV18, with D perhaps matching TRBD1 (5 bases). Germline V gene data show CDR1 as KGHSH and CDR2 as LQKENI. V lost 6 bases to trimming and J lost 1 base, with 12 bases between them. The CDR3 is 14 residues long.